Listed here is a single T cell receptor (beta chain). This specimen belongs to a study of T cell changes during pregnancy in multiple sclerosis. The data were produced by immunoSEQ multiplex PCR, yet TCRdb's version contains in-frame clones alone and is incomplete. This table holds roughly 49,000 clones, about nine tenths found once. Sequences were derived from peripheral blood, sampled in the first trimester of pregnancy. The clonotype originates from a female donor in good health, enrolled as a control in a pregnancy study.

CDR3 DNA: TGCGCCAGCAGCCTCGAAGCCGGGACTAGCGGCCACTGGGAGCAGTTCTTC. Translated: CASSLEAGTSGHWEQFF. This chain links TRBV4-1 with TRBJ2-1; 11 bases match TRBD2. The germline CDR1 and CDR2 sequences are MGHRA and YSYEKL. V trimming: 4 bases; J trimming: 10 bases; junction bases outside the gene matches: 15. This CDR3 spans 17 amino acids.